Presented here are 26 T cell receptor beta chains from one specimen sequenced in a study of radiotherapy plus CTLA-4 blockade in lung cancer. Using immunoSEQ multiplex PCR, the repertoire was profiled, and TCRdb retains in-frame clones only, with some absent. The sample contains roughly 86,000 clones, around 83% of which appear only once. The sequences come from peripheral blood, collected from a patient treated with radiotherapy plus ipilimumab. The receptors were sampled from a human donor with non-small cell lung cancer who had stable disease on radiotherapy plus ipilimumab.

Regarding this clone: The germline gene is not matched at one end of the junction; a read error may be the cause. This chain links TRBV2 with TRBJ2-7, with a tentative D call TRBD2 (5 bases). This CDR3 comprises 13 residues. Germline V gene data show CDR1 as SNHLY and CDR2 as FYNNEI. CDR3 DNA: TGTACCAGCAGTAGACTAAACTCCTACGAGCAGTACTTC. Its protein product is CTSSRLNSYEQYF. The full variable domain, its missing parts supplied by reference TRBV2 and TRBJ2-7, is EPEVTQTPSHQVTQMGQEVILRCVPISNHLYFYWYRQILGQKVEFLVSFYNNEISEKSEIFDDQFSVERPDGSNFTLKIRSTKLEDSAMYFCTSSRLNSYEQYFGPGTRLTVT.

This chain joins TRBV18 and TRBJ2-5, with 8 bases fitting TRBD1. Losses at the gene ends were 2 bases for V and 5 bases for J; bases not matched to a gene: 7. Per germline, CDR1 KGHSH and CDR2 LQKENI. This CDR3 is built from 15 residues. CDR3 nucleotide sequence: TGTGCCAGCTCACCAGGGCAGGGGGCTCTGGAGACCCAGTACTTC. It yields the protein CASSPGQGALETQYF.

The chain's CDR3 is CASSSSGSLAYNEQFF. CDR3 nucleotides: TGTGCCAGCAGCTCCTCGGGGTCTCTGGCCTACAATGAGCAGTTCTTC. The chain uses TRBV5-5 and TRBJ2-1; perhaps TRBD2 as D (5 bases). The length of the CDR3 is 16 residues. V dropped 3 bases and J dropped 2 bases, with 15 bases sitting between them. The germline V gene encodes CDR1 SGHKS and CDR2 YYEKEE (reference sequence).

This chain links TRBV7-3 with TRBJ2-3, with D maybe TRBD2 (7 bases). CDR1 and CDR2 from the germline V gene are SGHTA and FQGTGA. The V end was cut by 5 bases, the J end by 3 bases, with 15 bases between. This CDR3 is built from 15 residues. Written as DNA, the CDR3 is TGTGCCAGCAGCCCCGGGGGGCCGGGGACAGATACGCAGTATTTT. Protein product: CASSPGGPGTDTQYF. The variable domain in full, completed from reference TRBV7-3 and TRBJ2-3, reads GAGVSQTPSNKVTEKGKYVELRCDPISGHTALYWYRQSLGQGPEFLIYFQGTGAADDSGLPNDRFFAVRPEGSVSTLKIQRTERGDSAVYLCASSPGGPGTDTQYFGPGTRLTVL.

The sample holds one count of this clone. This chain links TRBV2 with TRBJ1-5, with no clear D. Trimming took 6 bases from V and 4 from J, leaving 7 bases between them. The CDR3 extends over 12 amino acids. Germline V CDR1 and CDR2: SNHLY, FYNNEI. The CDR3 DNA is TGTGCCAGCAGGGGAGATAATCAGCCCCAGCATTTT. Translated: CASRGDNQPQHF.

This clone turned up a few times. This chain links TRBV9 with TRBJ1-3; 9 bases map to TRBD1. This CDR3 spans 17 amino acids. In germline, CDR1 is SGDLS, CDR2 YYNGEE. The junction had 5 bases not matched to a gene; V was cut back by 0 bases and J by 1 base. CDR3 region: CASSVGGQGQSGNTIYF. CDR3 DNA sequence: TGTGCCAGCAGCGTAGGGGGACAGGGACAATCTGGAAACACCATATATTTT.

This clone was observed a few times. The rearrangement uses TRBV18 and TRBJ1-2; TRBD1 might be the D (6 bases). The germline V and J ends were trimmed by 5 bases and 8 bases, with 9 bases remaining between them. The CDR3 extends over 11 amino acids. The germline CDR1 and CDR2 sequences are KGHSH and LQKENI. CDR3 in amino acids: CASSNRVGYTF. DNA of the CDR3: TGTGCCAGCTCAAACAGGGTCGGCTACACCTTC.

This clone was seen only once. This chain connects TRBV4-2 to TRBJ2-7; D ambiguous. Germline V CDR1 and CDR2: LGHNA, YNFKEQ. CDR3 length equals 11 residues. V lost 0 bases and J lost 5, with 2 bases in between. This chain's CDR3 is CASSQENEQYF. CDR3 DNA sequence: TGTGCCAGCAGCCAAGAAAACGAGCAGTACTTC.

The DNA of the CDR3 is TGTGCCAGCAGCTTGCAGGGTGGGGGGAACACTGAAGCTTTCTTT. Its protein is CASSLQGGGNTEAFF. The chain couples TRBV6-5 to TRBJ1-1, with a possible D match to TRBD1 (5 bases). The CDR3 consists of 15 residues. V gave up 6 bases and J gave up 1 base, with 15 bases separating them. CDR1 is MNHEY, CDR2 SVGAGI, per germline.

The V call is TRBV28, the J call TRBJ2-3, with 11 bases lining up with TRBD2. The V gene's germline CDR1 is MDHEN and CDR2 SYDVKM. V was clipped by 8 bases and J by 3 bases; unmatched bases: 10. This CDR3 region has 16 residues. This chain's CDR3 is CASHLAGGPETDTQYF. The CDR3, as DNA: TGTGCCAGCCACTTAGCGGGAGGGCCTGAAACAGATACGCAGTATTTT.

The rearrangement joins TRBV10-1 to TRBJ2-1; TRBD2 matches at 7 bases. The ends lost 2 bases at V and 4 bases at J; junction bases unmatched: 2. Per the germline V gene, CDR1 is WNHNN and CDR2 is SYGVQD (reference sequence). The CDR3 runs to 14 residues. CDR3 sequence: CASSEAGEYNEQFF. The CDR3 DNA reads TGCGCCAGCAGTGAGGCGGGGGAGTACAATGAGCAGTTCTTC.

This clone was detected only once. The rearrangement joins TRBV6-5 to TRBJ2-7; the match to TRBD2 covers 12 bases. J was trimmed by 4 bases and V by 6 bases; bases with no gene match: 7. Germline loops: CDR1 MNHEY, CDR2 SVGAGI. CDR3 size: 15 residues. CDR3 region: CASSQTSGRYYEQYF. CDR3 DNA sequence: TGTGCCAGCAGCCAGACTAGCGGGAGATATTACGAGCAGTACTTC.

The CDR3: CASSLVGDAYNEQFF. The CDR3 DNA sequence: TGCGCCAGCAGCTTGGTGGGGGATGCCTACAATGAGCAGTTCTTC. The chain has TRBV5-1 and TRBJ2-1; D tentatively reads TRBD1 or TRBD2 (5 bases each). This CDR3 has 15 amino acids. Germline values: CDR1 SGHRS, CDR2 YFSETQ. V lost 0 bases, J lost 2 bases, and 9 bases lay in between.

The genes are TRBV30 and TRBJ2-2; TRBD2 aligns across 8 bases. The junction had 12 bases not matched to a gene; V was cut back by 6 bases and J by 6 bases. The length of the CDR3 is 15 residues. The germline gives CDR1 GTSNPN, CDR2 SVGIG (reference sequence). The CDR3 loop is CACGRSSGVSGELFF. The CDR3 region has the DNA TGTGCCTGTGGTCGGAGTAGCGGGGTTTCCGGGGAGCTGTTTTTT.

The DNA for the CDR3 is TGCGCCAGCAGCTCCAGAGGACAACAGAACACTGAAGCTTTCTTT. It specifies CASSSRGQQNTEAFF. The genes are TRBV5-1 and TRBJ1-1; tentatively, D is TRBD1 (5 bases). Per the germline V gene, CDR1 is SGHRS and CDR2 is YFSETQ. Trimming removed 3 bases at V and 1 base at J, with 13 bases between. The CDR3 length is 15 residues.

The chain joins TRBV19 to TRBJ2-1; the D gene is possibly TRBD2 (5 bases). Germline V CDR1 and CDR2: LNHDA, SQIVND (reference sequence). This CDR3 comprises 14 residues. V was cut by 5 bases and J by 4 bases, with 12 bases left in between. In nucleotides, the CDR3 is TGTGCCAGTAGTCCCGACTACCCATACAATGAGCAGTTCTTC. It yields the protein CASSPDYPYNEQFF.

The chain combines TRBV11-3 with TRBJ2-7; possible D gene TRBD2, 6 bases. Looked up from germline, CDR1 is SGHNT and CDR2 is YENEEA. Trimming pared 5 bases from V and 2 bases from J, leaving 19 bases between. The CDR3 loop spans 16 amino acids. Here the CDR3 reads CASSLLGGKFAYEQYF. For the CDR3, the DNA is TGTGCCAGCAGCCTCCTTGGAGGGAAGTTTGCCTACGAGCAGTACTTC.

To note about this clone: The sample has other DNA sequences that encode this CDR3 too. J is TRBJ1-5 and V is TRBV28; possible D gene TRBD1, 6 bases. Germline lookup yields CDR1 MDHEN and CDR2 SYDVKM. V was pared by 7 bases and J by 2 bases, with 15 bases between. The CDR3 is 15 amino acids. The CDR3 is CASTTGAGGNQPQHF. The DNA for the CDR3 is TGTGCCAGCACCACGGGAGCAGGGGGCAATCAGCCCCAGCATTTT. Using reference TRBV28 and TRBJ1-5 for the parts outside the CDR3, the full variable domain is DVKVTQSSRYLVKRTGEKVFLECVQDMDHENMFWYRQDPGLGLRLIYFSYDVKMKEKGDIPEGYSVSREKKERFSLILESASTNQTSMYLCASTTGAGGNQPQHFGDGTRLSIL.

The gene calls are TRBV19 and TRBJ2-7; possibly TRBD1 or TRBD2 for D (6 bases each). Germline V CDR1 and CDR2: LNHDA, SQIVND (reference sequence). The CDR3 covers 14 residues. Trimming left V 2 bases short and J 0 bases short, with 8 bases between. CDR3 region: CASSIRGPSYEQYF. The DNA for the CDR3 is TGTGCCAGTAGTATACGGGGGCCCTCCTACGAGCAGTACTTC.

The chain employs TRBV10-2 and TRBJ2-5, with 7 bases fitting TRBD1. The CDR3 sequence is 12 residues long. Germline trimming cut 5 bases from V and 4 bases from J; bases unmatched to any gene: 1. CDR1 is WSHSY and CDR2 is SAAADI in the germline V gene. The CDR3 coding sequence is TGCGCCAGCAGTTACAGGGGAGAGACCCAGTACTTC. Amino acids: CASSYRGETQYF.

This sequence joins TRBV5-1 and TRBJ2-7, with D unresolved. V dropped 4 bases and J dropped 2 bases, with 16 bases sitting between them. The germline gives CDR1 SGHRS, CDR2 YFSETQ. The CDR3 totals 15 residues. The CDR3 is CASSPAADGPYEQYF. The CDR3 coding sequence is TGCGCCAGCAGCCCCGCGGCAGACGGACCCTACGAGCAGTACTTC.

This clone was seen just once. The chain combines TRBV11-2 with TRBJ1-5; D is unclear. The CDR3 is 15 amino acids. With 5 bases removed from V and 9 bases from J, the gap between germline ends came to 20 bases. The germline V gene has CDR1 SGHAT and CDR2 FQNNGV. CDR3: CASSPTTTFRGPQHF. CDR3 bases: TGTGCCAGCAGCCCAACCACGACGTTTCGGGGGCCCCAGCATTTT.

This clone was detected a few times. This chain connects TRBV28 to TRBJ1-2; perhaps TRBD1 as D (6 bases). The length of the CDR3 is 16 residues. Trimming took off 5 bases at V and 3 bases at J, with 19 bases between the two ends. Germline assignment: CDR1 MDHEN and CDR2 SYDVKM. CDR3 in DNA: TGTGCCAGCAGTCCCGCGCCGCCGGGGGCCTACTATGGCTACACCTTC. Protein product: CASSPAPPGAYYGYTF.

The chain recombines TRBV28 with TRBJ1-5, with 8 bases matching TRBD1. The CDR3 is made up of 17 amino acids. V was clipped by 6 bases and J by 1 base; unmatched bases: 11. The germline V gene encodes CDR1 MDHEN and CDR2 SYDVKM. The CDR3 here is CASRAWGTGTSNQPQHF. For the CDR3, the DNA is TGTGCCAGCAGGGCATGGGGGACAGGAACAAGCAATCAGCCCCAGCATTTT.

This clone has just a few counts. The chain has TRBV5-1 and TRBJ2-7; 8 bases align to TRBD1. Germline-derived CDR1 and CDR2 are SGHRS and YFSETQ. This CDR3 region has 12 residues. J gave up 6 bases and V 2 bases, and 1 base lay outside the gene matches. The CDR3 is CASSFGTGEQYF. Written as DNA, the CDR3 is TGCGCCAGCAGCTTTGGGACAGGCGAGCAGTACTTC.

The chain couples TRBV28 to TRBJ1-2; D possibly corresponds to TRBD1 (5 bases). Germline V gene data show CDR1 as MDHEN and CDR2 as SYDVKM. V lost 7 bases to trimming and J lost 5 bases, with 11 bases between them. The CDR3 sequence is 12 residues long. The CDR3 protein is CASIDREYGYTF. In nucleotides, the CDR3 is TGTGCCAGCATAGACAGAGAATATGGCTACACCTTC.